Given below is one T cell receptor beta chain in context. Compared with germline, one end of the junction differs, possibly owing to a read error. This entry comes from a study of glioma-infiltrating T cells. The iRepertoire nested amplicon-rescue multiplex PCR amplified TCR alpha and beta CDR3s from RNA. TCRdb fed the multiplex PCR reads into MiXCR, producing one record per CDR3 protein. The profile covers approximately 120,000 distinct CDR3 sequences, with around a quarter appearing a single time and approximately 35% taken by the ten largest. This CDR3 is 16 amino acids long. The sequence derives from a human donor with low-grade glioma or glioblastoma, undergoing nonglioma brain surgery, or in good health (not recorded which). The chain employs TRBV12-3 or TRBV12-4 and TRBJ2-7; 10 positions match TRBD1. The sample taken for sequencing was glioma tissue, nonneoplastic brain tissue, or PBMCs (not recorded which). CDR3 DNA sequence: TGTGCCAGCAGTCCATACACCGGGACAGGGGCCTACGAGCATTACTTC. Its translation is CASSPYTGTGAYEHYF.